This TCR beta chain was identified in a study of blood T cells in healthy people across ages (dated by TCRdb to between 2015 and 2016). As for the study more broadly: Template switching captured roughly one uniquely barcoded TCR beta cDNA molecule per two T cells in model experiments. To track age-related changes in TCR beta repertoire diversity, the study relied on deep sequencing normalized with unique cDNA molecular identifiers. The donors were divided into four age groups: young (average about 15 years), middle-aged (approximately 39), aged (about 60) and long-lived (roughly 88). To avoid experimental bias, donors of different ages were spread randomly across the sequencing lanes. For two donors (one aged 18 to 30 and one aged 80 or older), the study analyzed two additional independent replicas of 1 million unique cDNA reads from the same blood draw.

Per the germline V gene (reference sequence), LGHDT is the CDR1 and YNNKEL is the CDR2. Reading from cysteine to phenylalanine, the CDR3 counts 17 amino acids. Here the CDR3 DNA is all that survives: 51 bases in frame from base 1. V loses 1 base, J loses 7 bases, and the germline ends lie 20 bases apart. The full study reports these points: Observed TCR beta diversity per million T cells fell roughly linearly with age, and a significant reduction was already apparent by age roughly 41. Donor CMV infection status was unknown, potentially confounding age-related changes in expanded clonotypes. Bulk unsorted PBMC profiling prevented conclusive comparison of naive and antigen-experienced compartments. The percentage of naive T cells measured by flow cytometry correlated strongly with observed TCR beta diversity. Compared with the aged group, the long-lived group had more naive CD4+ T cells, fewer expanded clones and increased TCR diversity, suggesting age selection. Estimates of total diversity based on one million sequenced T cells were regarded as lower bounds and as underestimates.

The donors were roughly 39 Caucasian individuals from Russia, aged 6 to 90 years, who were systemically healthy. Around 10 milliliters of peripheral blood were collected from each donor into EDTA-treated Vacutainer tubes. PBMCs were isolated by Ficoll-Paque density-gradient centrifugation, with at least 6.5 million obtained per sample. Trizol reagent was used to extract total RNA from the PBMCs, yielding at least 6 micrograms per sample. For every donor, an aliquot of PBMCs went through flow cytometry to measure the percentages of naive CD45RAhigh/CD27high T cells. Libraries were prepared through 5' RACE. Sequencing used an Illumina HiSeq 2500. A second PCR of roughly 7 to 11 cycles was performed with a sample-barcoded 5' primer and a J-beta primer mix. A template-switch 5' adaptor carrying 12 random nucleotides introduced a unique molecular identifier onto each TCR beta cDNA molecule. Each sample yielded at least 2.5 million CDR3-containing paired-end reads. First-strand cDNA was synthesized from all RNA with the Mint cDNA synthesis kit, primed by a TRBC-specific oligonucleotide. Following uracil-DNA glycosylase treatment, a first 18-cycle PCR with universal primers M1SS and BC2_uni_R was performed on all cDNA. The authors' analysis ran thus. For normalization, 1 million high-quality reads, each with a distinct molecular identifier, were randomly selected from each sample. Instead of being binned into consensus sequences, reads that shared molecular identifiers were thrown out. MiTCR, set to a Q25 quality threshold and the strictest error-elimination algorithm, was used for CDR3 identification, clonotype clustering and error correction. A nonparametric unseen species model using Euler transformation provided a lower-bound estimate of total TCR beta diversity. TCRdb applied fastp at Q25 and MiXCR to the public reads, then kept only in-frame beta chains. Rows are unified per CDR3 protein, each entry keeping the most common DNA and genes. TCRdb's processing, not the authors' own work, is the source of the V and J calls. Counted in this sample were 550,000 to 750,000 distinct CDR3 sequences; around 21% of them appeared once. Clones ranked in the top ten supply about 3.6% of the sample.

Points on this clonotype: This clone's antigen is unknown. Within one base of it there is no much larger clone, and no base qualities were kept.

The TCR comes from a man between 65 and 80 years old in good health. Sequencing was done on a sample of blood. Here the chain combines TRBV3-1 and TRBJ2-4; TRBD2 is possibly the D segment (5 matching bases). CDR3 loop: CASSQGPLAPESNIQYF. The bases are TGTGCCAGCAGCCAAGGACCTCTAGCCCCAGAGTCGAACATTCAGTACTTC.